This T cell receptor beta chain is drawn from a study of T cells in Graves' hyperthyroidism and ophthalmopathy. The source material, RNA transcripts, was used to amplify TCR beta CDR3 regions. A first-round RT-PCR of the TCR CDR3 used the HTBI primer set. TCRdb analysed the multiplex PCR reads with MiXCR anew, one entry per CDR3 protein. The data show 450,000 to 650,000 distinct CDR3 sequences, around 21% seen once. This clonotype was recorded at least ten times. The CDR3 sequence is 15 residues long. The V and J ends lost 5 bases and 0 bases respectively, with 14 bases between them. Germline assignment: CDR1 DFQATT and CDR2 SNEGSKA (reference sequence).

This chain joins TRBV20-1 and TRBJ1-5; TRBD1 might be the D (5 bases). The sequence derives from a man aged 18 to 35 with Graves' hyperthyroidism. The specimen was blood. The CDR3 region is CSASNSRGSNQPQHF. DNA of the CDR3: TGCAGTGCTTCAAACTCTAGGGGTAGCAATCAGCCCCAGCATTTT.